These 4 T cell receptor beta chains share one sample of origin, sequenced in a study of human T cells and chemical hapten exposure. The time point is: patch test 3, about 24 weeks after DPC sensitization. As for treatment: therapeutic diphenylcyclopropenone sensitization with weekly scalp DPC. TCRdb itself ran the RACE reads through MiXCR, one entry per CDR3 protein. The sample carries over 65,000 distinct CDR3 sequences, roughly 11% recorded once. This specimen consisted of whole blood, obtained in connection with sensitization to the hapten diphenylcyclopropenone (DPC). Receptors originate from a woman between 45 and 65 years old with alopecia areata. Some clones in this sample may be carry-over from other donors' samples.

The table lists this clonotype with many counts. The gene calls are TRBV20-1 and TRBJ1-1, with D unclear. The CDR3 sequence is 15 residues long. V lost 0 bases to trimming and J lost 2 bases, with 13 bases between them. The germline V gene encodes CDR1 DFQATT and CDR2 SNEGSKA (reference sequence). Here the CDR3 DNA reads TGCAGTGCTAGAGATCATACTTCGGGAAACACTGAAGCTTTCTTT. Amino acid sequence: CSARDHTSGNTEAFF.

The rearrangement links TRBV4-2 to TRBJ2-3; 12 nucleotides align to TRBD2. The CDR3 has 17 residues. The germline CDR1 and CDR2 sequences are LGHNA and YNFKEQ. Trimming took 3 bases from V and 2 from J; bases not matched to a gene: 6. The CDR3: CASSQALAGGTTDTQYF. The CDR3 DNA sequence: TGTGCCAGCAGCCAGGCACTAGCGGGGGGAACCACAGATACGCAGTATTTT.

This clonotype has only a few counts. The rearrangement uses TRBV28 and TRBJ1-4, with 8 positions matching TRBD1. The germline V gene has CDR1 MDHEN and CDR2 SYDVKM. Trimming at V came to 5 bases and at J to 5 bases, leaving 7 bases not matched to a gene. The CDR3 contains 15 residues. The CDR3 coding sequence is TGTGCCAGCAGTCCCCACAGGACAGGGAATGAAAAACTGTTTTTT. This encodes CASSPHRTGNEKLFF.

This clonotype has a count of ten or more. The CDR3 loop reads CSILQGYNEQFF. CDR3 in DNA: TGCAGCATCTTACAGGGTTACAATGAGCAGTTCTTC. The chain carries TRBV29-1 and TRBJ2-1, with D maybe TRBD1 (6 bases). CDR1 SQVTM and CDR2 ANQGSEA come from the germline V gene. The V and J ends lost 8 bases and 4 bases respectively, with 12 bases between them. The CDR3 has 12 residues.